A single sample gave rise to the 23 T cell receptor beta chains below, sequenced in a study of shared T cell receptors in the human thymus. The table came from immunoSEQ multiplex PCR; TCRdb's copy has only in-frame clones and leaves some out. This table has over 65,000 clones, roughly 95% appearing once. Sequencing was done on a sample of thymocytes. The receptors derive from a human donor.

This clone was recorded once. The rearrangement joins TRBV14 to TRBJ1-6; perhaps TRBD1 as D (6 bases). CDR1 and CDR2 (germline): SGHDN, FVKESK. Deletions cut 1 base from V and 7 bases from J, with 11 bases between. The CDR3 is made up of 15 amino acids. The CDR3 DNA is TGTGCCAGCAGCCAAGTACGGAGGGGGAATTCACCCCTCCACTTT. Translating gives CASSQVRRGNSPLHF.

CDR3 sequence reads: CASSPLGTATEAFF. The CDR3 DNA reads as TGTGCCAGCAGCCCTCTGGGGACAGCCACTGAAGCTTTCTTT. The V gene is TRBV5-6, the J gene TRBJ1-1; 7 bases fit TRBD1. Germline V gives CDR1 SGHDT, CDR2 YYEEEE. CDR3 length: 14 amino acids. Losses at the gene ends were 4 bases for V and 4 bases for J; bases not matched to a gene: 7.

The chain has TRBV15 and TRBJ2-3; D possibly uses TRBD1 or TRBD2 (5 bases each). The germline V gene has CDR1 LNHNV and CDR2 YYDKDF (reference sequence). V dropped 5 bases and J dropped 1 base, with 19 bases sitting between them. This CDR3 region has 17 residues. CDR3: CATSPQGPPGGTDTQYF. The DNA for the CDR3 is TGTGCCACCAGCCCTCAGGGACCACCAGGAGGCACAGATACGCAGTATTTT. Variable domain in full (rest from reference TRBV15 and TRBJ2-3): DAMVIQNPRYQVTQFGKPVTLSCSQTLNHNVMYWYQQKSSQAPKLLFHYYDKDFNNEADTPDNFQSRRPNTSFCFLDIRSPGLGDTAMYLCATSPQGPPGGTDTQYFGPGTRLTVL.

The chain employs TRBV7-9 and TRBJ2-1; D remains unclear. CDR3 length: 13 residues. Trimming stripped 2 bases from V and 9 bases from J, with 11 bases between. The germline V gene encodes CDR1 SEHNR and CDR2 FQNEAQ (reference sequence). CDR3 DNA: TGTGCCAGCAGCTTAATCCCACTGATTGAGCAGTTCTTC. Amino acid sequence: CASSLIPLIEQFF.

The chain combines TRBV28 with TRBJ2-5; 10 bases are a match to TRBD2. CDR1 is MDHEN, CDR2 SYDVKM, per germline. This CDR3 comprises 21 residues. Germline trimming cut 6 bases from V and 5 bases from J; bases unmatched to any gene: 27. CDR3 sequence: CASSQTSGRRFSDLGTETQYF. The CDR3 DNA follows: TGTGCCAGCAGCCAGACTAGCGGGCGGCGATTTAGTGATCTTGGGACGGAGACCCAGTACTTC.

The chain couples TRBV6-5 to TRBJ1-3, with D tentatively TRBD1 (6 bases). Trimming took 3 bases from V and 4 from J, leaving 13 bases between them. CDR1 is MNHEY, CDR2 SVGAGI, per germline. There are 15 residues in the CDR3. Here the CDR3 reads CASSYDGGLGNTIYF. CDR3 nucleotide sequence: TGTGCCAGCAGTTATGACGGGGGCCTAGGAAACACCATATATTTT.

V gene TRBV6-4 combines with J gene TRBJ1-1; 8 bases are shared with TRBD1. Per the germline V gene, CDR1 is MRHNA and CDR2 is SNTAGT. This CDR3 has 16 amino acids. Losses at the gene ends were 2 bases for V and 8 bases for J; bases not matched to a gene: 13. This CDR3 is CASSDRAGGPLSEAFF. As DNA, the CDR3 is TGTGCCAGCAGTGACCGGGCAGGGGGCCCGCTATCCGAAGCTTTCTTT.

This clone is a singleton in its sample. This chain joins TRBV5-8 and TRBJ1-1, with D perhaps TRBD1 (6 bases). V lost 8 bases and J 4 bases, leaving 18 bases between the germline ends. There are 14 residues in the CDR3. Per germline, CDR1 SGHTS and CDR2 YDEGEE. The CDR3 here is CASPPGQSPTEAFF. The CDR3 nucleotides read TGTGCCAGTCCTCCGGGACAATCACCCACTGAAGCTTTCTTT.

The rearrangement joins TRBV23-1 to TRBJ2-7, with a tentative D call TRBD1 (6 bases). TRBV23-1 is treated as an ORF (open reading frame) with a function not yet certain. The V and J ends lost 8 bases and 2 bases respectively, with 13 bases between them. The length of the CDR3 is 13 residues. As DNA, the CDR3 is TGCGCCAGCCGGAGGACAGACCCCTACGAGCAGTACTTC. This gives the protein CASRRTDPYEQYF.

The V and J genes are TRBV11-3 and TRBJ2-2, with no clear D. V lost 1 base, J lost 0 bases, and 9 bases lay in between. This CDR3 comprises 16 residues. From germline, CDR1 is SGHNT and CDR2 YENEEA. This CDR3 is CASSLVSGANTGELFF. Here the CDR3 DNA reads TGTGCCAGCAGCTTAGTTTCGGGCGCGAACACCGGGGAGCTGTTTTTT.

The chain couples TRBV5-1 to TRBJ1-3; D uncertain. The CDR3 covers 20 residues. The V and J ends lost 4 bases and 0 bases respectively, with 26 bases between them. Germline V gene sequence: CDR1 SGHRS, CDR2 YFSETQ. CDR3 DNA sequence: TGCGCCAGCAGCCCCAGTTATCGAGGGAACAGTCCGAACTCTGGAAACACCATATATTTT. It yields the protein CASSPSYRGNSPNSGNTIYF. The entire variable domain, with the rest obtained from reference TRBV5-1 and TRBJ1-3, is as follows: KAGVTQTPRYLIKTRGQQVTLSCSPISGHRSVSWYQQTPGQGLQFLFEYFSETQRNKGNFPGRFSGRQFSNSRSEMNVSTLELGDSALYLCASSPSYRGNSPNSGNTIYFGEGSWLTVV.

The rearrangement uses TRBV29-1 and TRBJ2-7, with TRBD1 as a possible D gene (6 bases). This CDR3 has 15 amino acids. Trimming removed 0 bases at V and 3 bases at J, with 15 bases between. The germline V gene has CDR1 SQVTM and CDR2 ANQGSEA. CDR3 loop: CSVEDLAGVFYEQYF. Written as DNA, the CDR3 is TGCAGCGTTGAAGATCTCGCAGGGGTGTTCTACGAGCAGTACTTC.

The chain is built from TRBV25-1 and TRBJ2-5; no firm D call. This CDR3 is 11 amino acids long. Trimming took off 6 bases at V and 2 bases at J, with 4 bases between the two ends. Looked up from germline, CDR1 is MGHDK and CDR2 is SYGVNS. The CDR3 is CASSLQETQYF. Here the CDR3 DNA reads TGTGCCAGCAGCCTTCAAGAGACCCAGTACTTC.

The gene calls are TRBV4-1 and TRBJ2-2, with a tentative D call TRBD2 (6 bases). The CDR3 loop spans 15 amino acids. CDR1 and CDR2 (germline): MGHRA, YSYEKL. V was shortened by 3 bases and J by 9 bases, with 17 bases between the two germline ends. DNA for the CDR3: TGCGCCAGCAGCCATGCCCCCCCTCGGGGGAGGGAGCTGTTTTTT. This sequence encodes CASSHAPPRGRELFF.

The rearrangement joins TRBV7-2 to TRBJ2-2, with 9 nucleotides matching TRBD2. J lost 6 bases, V lost 4 bases, and 18 bases had no gene match. Germline CDR1 SGHTA, CDR2 FQGNSA. The CDR3 loop spans 19 amino acids. The CDR3 sequence is CASSYGWRGGRSYPGELFF. In nucleotides, the CDR3 is TGTGCCAGCAGCTACGGGTGGCGGGGGGGCCGGAGTTACCCCGGGGAGCTGTTTTTT.

The rearrangement links TRBV5-8 to TRBJ1-5; possible D gene TRBD1, 5 bases. The V end lost 4 bases, the J end lost 1 base, and 24 bases lay between the germline ends. The CDR3 extends over 19 amino acids. Germline CDR1 is SGHTS and CDR2 is YDEGEE. CDR3 in amino acids: CASSRRMRDVGDSNQPQHF. The CDR3 bases are TGTGCCAGCAGCCGGAGAATGAGGGATGTTGGGGACAGCAATCAGCCCCAGCATTTT. Using reference TRBV5-8 and TRBJ1-5 for the parts outside the CDR3, the full variable domain is EAGVTQSPTHLIKTRGQQATLRCSPISGHTSVYWYQQALGLGLQFLLWYDEGEERNRGNFPPRFSGRQFPNYSSELNVNALELEDSALYLCASSRRMRDVGDSNQPQHFGDGTRLSIL.

This sequence joins TRBV6-1 and TRBJ2-5, with TRBD2 matching 9 bases. The CDR3 extends over 17 amino acids. Germline loops: CDR1 MNHNS, CDR2 SASEGT. Unmatched junction bases numbered 8, after V lost 3 bases and J lost 0 bases. The CDR3 region is CASSEGRGGDYQETQYF. CDR3 sequence (DNA): TGTGCCAGCAGTGAGGGGCGGGGGGGCGACTACCAAGAGACCCAGTACTTC.

The chain has TRBV6-1 and TRBJ1-5; 7 bases match TRBD1. The ends lost 6 bases at V and 5 bases at J; junction bases unmatched: 4. Germline CDR1 and CDR2: MNHNS and SASEGT. There are 13 residues in the CDR3. In DNA, the CDR3 is TGTGCCAGCAGGGGACAGCAGCATCAGCCCCAGCATTTT. Residues: CASRGQQHQPQHF.

This clone was counted once. V and J are TRBV6-6 and TRBJ1-1; maybe TRBD1 (5 bases). Germline V CDR1 and CDR2: MNHNY, SVGAGI (reference sequence). The V end lost 5 bases, the J end lost 4 bases, and 11 bases lay between the germline ends. The length of the CDR3 is 13 residues. The CDR3 here is CASSPGLSTEAFF. CDR3 sequence (DNA): TGTGCCAGCAGTCCAGGGCTTTCCACTGAAGCTTTCTTT.

The chain is built from TRBV2 and TRBJ2-3; D is perhaps TRBD1 (6 bases). The ends were cut back, 9 bases at V and 1 base at J, with 29 bases in the middle. Germline V lookup: CDR1 SNHLY, CDR2 FYNNEI. The CDR3 has 19 residues. CDR3 sequence (DNA): TGTGCCAGAAAAGGTACCGGGACACAGAGGACTGGGTGCACAGATACGCAGTATTTT. This translates into CARKGTGTQRTGCTDTQYF.

This sequence joins TRBV4-3 and TRBJ1-2; D is ambiguous. Germline V CDR1 and CDR2: LGHNA, YSLEER. This CDR3 has 16 residues. V lost 1 base and J lost 4, with 16 bases in between. Here the CDR3 reads CASSQVGGGPSYGYTF. The CDR3 region has the DNA TGCGCCAGCAGCCAAGTAGGTGGAGGACCTTCCTATGGCTACACCTTC.

This chain joins TRBV13 and TRBJ2-2; D ambiguous. This CDR3 has 13 residues. CDR1 is PRHDT and CDR2 is FYEKMQ in the germline V gene (reference sequence). Trimming took 5 bases from V and 1 from J, leaving 5 bases between them. This CDR3 is CASSPENTGELFF. In DNA form, the CDR3 reads TGTGCCAGCAGCCCAGAGAACACCGGGGAGCTGTTTTTT.

V usage is TRBV4-1 and J usage is TRBJ2-2; 7 positions agree with TRBD1. The trim removed 3 bases at V and 0 bases at J, leaving 7 bases unmatched. CDR1 is MGHRA and CDR2 is YSYEKL in the germline V gene. The CDR3 runs 17 residues. The CDR3 bases are TGCGCCAGCAGCCACCACTGGGGACAGACGAACACCGGGGAGCTGTTTTTT. Protein sequence: CASSHHWGQTNTGELFF.